This T cell receptor beta chain originates from a study of radiotherapy plus CTLA-4 blockade in lung cancer. At the level of the study: Disease control was seen in 31% of patients, objective responses in roughly 17%. General study points: Blood saw expansion of tumor-derived TCR clones after radiotherapy plus ipilimumab. It was early blood T cell clone dynamics, with interferon-beta, that reportedly best predicted response.

This CDR3 spans 15 amino acids. The V segment lost 4 bases and the J segment 3 bases; nucleotides outside the gene matches: 5. CDR1 is WNHNN and CDR2 is SYGVQD in the germline V gene (reference sequence). Patients with chemo-refractory metastatic non-small-cell lung cancer received focal radiation plus CTLA-4 blockade with ipilimumab. Remarks on this clone: Its antigen is unknown.

Sequencing used immunoSEQ multiplex PCR; TCRdb keeps in-frame clones, though not all of them. The sample yields about 25,000 clones, about 73% seen once. The chain uses TRBV10-1 and TRBJ2-5; 10 bases map to TRBD1. This TCR was recovered from a human donor with non-small cell lung cancer who had stable disease on radiotherapy plus ipilimumab. Sequencing used peripheral blood, obtained from a patient treated with radiotherapy plus ipilimumab. The CDR3 region has the DNA TGCGCCAGCAGTGGAGGACAGGGGGTCGAAGAGACCCAGTACTTC. Its translation is CASSGGQGVEETQYF.